One sample yielded the 13 T cell receptor beta chains listed below, sequenced in a study of blood T cells in healthy people across ages. Next came a second PCR, run for roughly 7 to 12 cycles, which used a sample-barcoded 5' primer along with a J-beta primer mix. In TCRdb, the 5' RACE reads were re-called with MiXCR into one record per CDR3 protein. The table has 1.5 million to 2 million distinct CDR3 sequences, just under 50% seen once. Sequenced input: blood. The receptors come from a woman aged 35 to 49 in good health.

This clonotype came up a few times. The V and J genes are TRBV6-5 and TRBJ2-1, with D uncertain. The CDR3 sequence is 14 residues long. The V and J ends lost 3 bases and 5 bases respectively, with 11 bases between them. Germline CDR1 and CDR2: MNHEY and SVGAGI. The CDR3: CASSYGQKNNEQFF. The CDR3 region has the DNA TGTGCCAGCAGTTATGGGCAGAAGAACAATGAGCAGTTCTTC.

In regard to this clonotype: The junction shows a germline mismatch at one end, possibly a read error. The gene calls are TRBV6-6 and TRBJ2-7, with TRBD1 as a possible D gene (6 bases). CDR3 length equals 12 residues. CDR1 MNHNY and CDR2 SVGAGI come from the germline V gene (reference sequence). In nucleotides, the CDR3 is TGTGTCAGCAGTATACAGGGCTACGAGCAGTACTTC. As protein: CVSSIQGYEQYF.

The chain carries TRBV13 and TRBJ1-1, with D perhaps TRBD1 (5 bases). Per the germline V gene, CDR1 is PRHDT and CDR2 is FYEKMQ (reference sequence). V lost 5 bases and J 5 bases, leaving 15 bases between the germline ends. CDR3 length equals 14 residues. DNA of the CDR3: TGTGCCAGCAGCCATGTGGGGAGGGGTACTGAAGCTTTCTTT. It yields the protein CASSHVGRGTEAFF.

This clonotype was counted only a few times. The chain carries TRBV3-1 and TRBJ2-3; 14 bases agree with TRBD2. The CDR3 consists of 17 residues. The junction had 8 bases not matched to a gene; V was cut back by 6 bases and J by 3 bases. Germline CDR1 reads LGHDT; CDR2 reads YNNKEL (reference sequence). The CDR3 region has the DNA TGTGCCAGCAGTTGGGGGACTAGCGGGGGAACGACAGATACGCAGTATTTT. The encoded protein is CASSWGTSGGTTDTQYF.

For the CDR3, the DNA is TGCAGTGCTGGGTATCCACCCAATTACAATGAGCAGTTCTTC. This codes for CSAGYPPNYNEQFF. This chain uses TRBV20-1 with TRBJ2-1; D gene unclear. Germline V gene data show CDR1 as DFQATT and CDR2 as SNEGSKA (reference sequence). With 5 bases removed from V and 4 bases from J, the gap between germline ends came to 15 bases. This CDR3 contains 14 residues.

As regards this clonotype: Mismatch with germline at one junction end may stem from a read error. This chain uses TRBV4-2 with TRBJ2-5; 7 bases align to TRBD1. CDR1 is LGHNA and CDR2 is YNFKEQ in the germline V gene. The CDR3 length is 14 residues. The CDR3 spells CAGSLSGQRETQYF. The CDR3, as DNA: TGTGCCGGCAGCCTCTCGGGACAGAGAGAGACCCAGTACTTC.

The chain carries TRBV7-2 and TRBJ2-5; D unresolved. V was cut by 6 bases and J by 5 bases, with 7 bases left in between. The CDR3 has 11 residues. Germline-derived CDR1 and CDR2 are SGHTA and FQGNSA. CDR3 loop: CASRAMETQYF. The DNA for the CDR3 is TGTGCCAGCAGAGCCATGGAGACCCAGTACTTC.

This rearrangement joins TRBV2 to TRBJ2-5; 11 bases fit TRBD2. The CDR3 has 15 amino acids. J gave up 5 bases and V 4 bases, and 6 bases lay outside the gene matches. Per germline, CDR1 SNHLY and CDR2 FYNNEI. The CDR3 here is CASSGGPSGGETQYF. CDR3 DNA sequence: TGTGCCAGCAGTGGAGGGCCTAGCGGGGGGGAGACCCAGTACTTC. Based on the CDR3 plus reference TRBV2 and TRBJ2-5, the full variable domain is EPEVTQTPSHQVTQMGQEVILRCVPISNHLYFYWYRQILGQKVEFLVSFYNNEISEKSEIFDDQFSVERPDGSNFTLKIRSTKLEDSAMYFCASSGGPSGGETQYFGPGTRLLVL.

This chain joins TRBV12-3 or TRBV12-4 and TRBJ2-1; D is possibly TRBD2 (7 bases). This CDR3 is 16 amino acids long. With 7 bases removed from V and 5 bases from J, the gap between germline ends came to 21 bases. Written as DNA, the CDR3 is TGTGCCAGCACTAAGGACGGGGGGCCCCGGAACAATGAGCAGTTCTTC. Encoded protein: CASTKDGGPRNNEQFF.

V and J are TRBV14 and TRBJ2-7; 10 positions match TRBD1. J lost 2 bases, V lost 2 bases, and 6 bases had no gene match. Germline CDR1 is SGHDN and CDR2 is FVKESK. The CDR3 has 16 residues. The CDR3 loop reads CASSQIGTGVTYEQYF. In nucleotides, the CDR3 is TGTGCCAGCAGCCAAATCGGGACAGGGGTCACCTACGAGCAGTACTTC.

This clonotype was seen a handful of times. V and J are TRBV6-2 or TRBV6-3 and TRBJ2-1; possibly TRBD2 for D (5 bases). There are 15 residues in the CDR3. Deletions cut 2 bases from V and 8 bases from J, with 16 bases between. Germline CDR1 and CDR2: MNHEY and SVGEGT. The CDR3 reads CASSYGGYPRDEQFF. DNA of the CDR3: TGTGCCAGCAGTTACGGAGGCTACCCGAGGGATGAGCAGTTCTTC.

This clonotype was picked up a small number of times. The chain links TRBV20-1 to TRBJ2-4, with 12 nucleotides matching TRBD2. V trimming: 6 bases; J trimming: 0 bases; junction bases outside the gene matches: 9. Germline assignment: CDR1 DFQATT and CDR2 SNEGSKA (reference sequence). The CDR3 is 17 residues long. Here the CDR3 reads CSAVTSGGSIAKNIQYF. In nucleotides, the CDR3 is TGCAGTGCGGTGACTAGCGGGGGTTCAATAGCCAAAAACATTCAGTACTTC.

This chain joins TRBV7-9 and TRBJ2-5; D gene uncertain. The J call may be mistaken, given a closer DNA end match to TRBJ2-7. This CDR3 is built from 15 residues. CDR1 and CDR2 (germline): SEHNR, FQNEAQ (reference sequence). For the CDR3, the DNA is TGTGCCAGCAGCTTTACAAAATCTCACAGATACGAGCAGTACTTC. It translates to CASSFTKSHRYEQYF.